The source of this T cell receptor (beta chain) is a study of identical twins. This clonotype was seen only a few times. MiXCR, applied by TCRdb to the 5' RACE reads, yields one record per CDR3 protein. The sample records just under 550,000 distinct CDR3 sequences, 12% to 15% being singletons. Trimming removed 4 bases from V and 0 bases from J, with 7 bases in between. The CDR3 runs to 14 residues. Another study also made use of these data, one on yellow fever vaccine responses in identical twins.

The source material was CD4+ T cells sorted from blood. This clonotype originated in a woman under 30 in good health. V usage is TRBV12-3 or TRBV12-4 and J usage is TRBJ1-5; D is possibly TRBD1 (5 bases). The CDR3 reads CASSSGTSNQPQHF. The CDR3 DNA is TGTGCCAGCAGTTCAGGGACTAGCAATCAGCCCCAGCATTTT.